One and the same sample provided the 21 T cell receptor beta chains below, sequenced in a study of vaccination and CD4 T cells after COVID-19. The sample's treatment: roughly ten-day PBMC culture with coronavirus spike peptide pools or control peptides (ViraFEST assay). The Oncomine TCR Beta short-read assay was what sequenced the DNA obtained from cultured CD4+ T cells. MiXCR, run by TCRdb on the PCR reads, gives a single entry per CDR3 protein. The sample has roughly 20,000 distinct CDR3 sequences; 62% are singletons. These receptors have no identified antigens. This specimen consisted of CD4+ T cells from blood, cultured in vitro, obtained before SARS-CoV-2 vaccination. The receptors here all came from a human donor who received a COVID-19 vaccine.

This clonotype was seen just once. V is TRBV19 and J is TRBJ1-5, with 7 positions matching TRBD1. Germline V lookup: CDR1 LNHDA, CDR2 SQIVND (reference sequence). Trimming cost V 0 bases and J 0 bases; bases outside gene matches: 5. The CDR3 length is 17 residues. For the CDR3, the DNA is TGTGCCAGTAGTATAGATCAGGGGGTTAATAGCAATCAGCCCCAGCATTTT. The encoded protein is CASSIDQGVNSNQPQHF. The full variable domain, rest sourced from reference TRBV19 and TRBJ1-5, is DGGITQSPKYLFRKEGQNVTLSCEQNLNHDAMYWYRQDPGQGLRLIYYSQIVNDFQKGDIAEGYSVSREKKESFPLTVTSAQKNPTAFYLCASSIDQGVNSNQPQHFGDGTRLSIL.

This rearrangement joins TRBV30 to TRBJ1-5; 10 bases line up with TRBD1. Germline CDR1 GTSNPN, CDR2 SVGIG (reference sequence). The CDR3 is made up of 15 amino acids. Trimming took 2 bases from V and 2 from J; bases not matched to a gene: 3. The CDR3 DNA sequence: TGTGCCTGGAGTTTTGGGACAGGGGGCAATCAGCCCCAGCATTTT. This codes for CAWSFGTGGNQPQHF.

This clonotype is medium-sized in the sample. V and J are TRBV29-1 and TRBJ1-1, with 11 bases matching TRBD1. This CDR3 region has 13 residues. The germline V gene has CDR1 SQVTM and CDR2 ANQGSEA. V shed 7 bases, J shed 4 bases, and the junction held 5 bases outside the gene matches. CDR3 bases: TGCAGCGGGGGACAGGGGGGCGGCACTGAAGCTTTCTTT. It encodes CSGGQGGGTEAFF.

The chain couples TRBV4-1 to TRBJ1-2; maybe TRBD1 (6 bases). Trimming removed 0 bases from V and 3 bases from J, with 8 bases in between. Germline V CDR1 and CDR2: MGHRA, YSYEKL. The CDR3 loop spans 14 amino acids. The DNA of the CDR3 is TGCGCCAGCAGCCAAGATGGGGGGCACTATGGCTACACCTTC. Encoded protein: CASSQDGGHYGYTF.

The chain joins TRBV6-1 to TRBJ1-5; tentatively, D is TRBD1 (5 bases). The ends were cut back, 6 bases at V and 5 bases at J, with 14 bases in the middle. CDR1 MNHNS and CDR2 SASEGT come from the germline V gene. The length of the CDR3 is 14 residues. The chain's CDR3 is CASSRGASDQPQHF. DNA of the CDR3: TGTGCCAGCAGCCGCGGGGCGTCAGATCAGCCCCAGCATTTT.

The rearrangement links TRBV12-3 or TRBV12-4 to TRBJ1-1; D is undetermined. The CDR3 runs 14 residues. Between the trimmed V and J ends, which lost 3 bases and 1 base, there was a span of 9 bases. CDR3 nucleotides: TGTGCCAGCAGTTTCTGGGGTGAGAACACTGAAGCTTTCTTT. Protein sequence: CASSFWGENTEAFF.

The chain combines TRBV7-3 with TRBJ2-3, with TRBD2 matching 16 bases. From germline, CDR1 is SGHTA and CDR2 FQGTGA. Losses at the gene ends were 4 bases for V and 5 bases for J; bases not matched to a gene: 3. The CDR3 runs 16 residues. The CDR3 spells CASSSGLAGGQDTQYF. DNA of the CDR3: TGTGCCAGCAGCTCGGGACTAGCGGGGGGGCAAGATACGCAGTATTTT.

This chain links TRBV12-3 or TRBV12-4 with TRBJ1-2; D may be TRBD1 (6 bases). The CDR3 runs to 14 residues. V dropped 8 bases and J dropped 2 bases, with 15 bases sitting between them. CDR3 sequence: CASALRGGNYGYTF. CDR3 coding DNA: TGTGCCAGCGCTCTCAGGGGAGGAAACTATGGCTACACCTTC.

This clonotype was observed a few times. The chain links TRBV20-1 to TRBJ2-5; D gene unclear. The CDR3 consists of 15 residues. The V and J ends lost 2 bases and 2 bases respectively, with 15 bases between them. Germline V gene sequence: CDR1 DFQATT, CDR2 SNEGSKA (reference sequence). The CDR3 spells CSARRRRAQQETQYF. DNA for the CDR3: TGCAGTGCTAGACGGCGCAGAGCCCAACAAGAGACCCAGTACTTC.

The rearrangement joins TRBV11-1 to TRBJ2-3; possible D gene TRBD2, 6 bases. The V gene lost 4 bases and the J gene lost 2 bases, with 13 bases spanning the gap. The CDR3 sequence is 15 residues long. CDR1 is SGHAT and CDR2 is FQDESV in the germline V gene (reference sequence). The CDR3, as DNA: TGTGCCAGCAGCTATGGGGGACTCAACACAGATACGCAGTATTTT. Translating gives CASSYGGLNTDTQYF.

Concerning this clonotype: An end of the junction does not agree with germline; a read error may underlie this. This chain connects TRBV5-3 to TRBJ1-3; no firm D call. TRBV5-3 qualifies as an ORF whose function is uncertain. CDR3 length equals 12 residues. The CDR3 is CASSLSGNTIYF. The CDR3 region has the DNA TGTGCCAGCAGCTTGTCTGGAAACACCATATATTTT.

Here the CDR3 DNA reads TGTGCCAGCAGTCGGGACCCAAACACCGGGGAGCTGTTTTTT. Protein product: CASSRDPNTGELFF. The V and J genes are TRBV6-1 and TRBJ2-2; TRBD1 or TRBD2 may be the D gene (5 bases each). The CDR3 sequence is 14 residues long. The germline V and J ends were trimmed by 5 bases and 2 bases, with 9 bases remaining between them. Germline lookup yields CDR1 MNHNS and CDR2 SASEGT.

V usage is TRBV20-1 and J usage is TRBJ1-1; possibly TRBD1 for D (5 bases). The V end lost 3 bases, the J end lost 2 bases, and 16 bases lay between the germline ends. The CDR3 spans 15 residues. Germline loops: CDR1 DFQATT, CDR2 SNEGSKA (reference sequence). CDR3: CSASDVTGANTEAFF. The CDR3 DNA follows: TGCAGTGCTAGCGACGTCACAGGAGCCAACACTGAAGCTTTCTTT.

This clonotype was detected only once. The chain joins TRBV12-3 or TRBV12-4 to TRBJ1-2; the match to TRBD1 covers 7 bases. With V trimmed by 6 bases and J by 3 bases, 7 bases remained unmatched. The CDR3 is 14 residues long. CDR3 coding DNA: TGTGCCAGCAGAAATCAGGGGGTTGACTATGGCTACACCTTC. Its protein is CASRNQGVDYGYTF.

The V gene is TRBV27, the J gene TRBJ1-2; a weak D match, TRBD1 (5 bases). Germline CDR1 and CDR2: MNHEY and SMNVEV (reference sequence). This CDR3 has 11 amino acids. Trimming took off 9 bases at V and 4 bases at J, with 9 bases between the two ends. CDR3 nucleotides: TGTGCCAGAGGGGTCAGCTATGGCTACACCTTC. Its translation: CARGVSYGYTF.

The V and J genes are TRBV11-2 and TRBJ1-6; TRBD1 matches at 8 bases. The J segment lost 5 bases and the V segment lost 5 bases, leaving 5 bases of the junction unmatched. There are 15 residues in the CDR3. In germline, CDR1 is SGHAT, CDR2 FQNNGV. Here the CDR3 reads CASSTGQANNSPLHF. As DNA, the CDR3 is TGTGCCAGCAGCACGGGACAGGCTAATAATTCACCCCTCCACTTT.

The chain joins TRBV20-1 to TRBJ1-2, with a tentative D call TRBD1 (5 bases). The V and J ends lost 3 bases and 8 bases respectively, with 16 bases between them. The CDR3 covers 13 residues. From germline, CDR1 is DFQATT and CDR2 SNEGSKA (reference sequence). CDR3 bases: TGCAGTGCTAGGCGAGGGGTGAGGGACGGCTACACCTTC. This sequence encodes CSARRGVRDGYTF.

The chain joins TRBV12-3 or TRBV12-4 to TRBJ2-7, with D possibly being TRBD1 (6 bases). Between the trimmed V and J ends, which lost 6 bases and 1 base, there was a span of 16 bases. CDR3 size: 15 residues. Here the CDR3 reads CASSRDKPGSYEQYF. Here the CDR3 DNA reads TGTGCCAGCAGCCGGGACAAGCCAGGATCCTACGAGCAGTACTTC.

The chain links TRBV19 to TRBJ2-1, with D perhaps TRBD1 or TRBD2 (5 bases each). Trimming pared 3 bases from V and 6 bases from J, leaving 18 bases between. Looked up from germline, CDR1 is LNHDA and CDR2 is SQIVND (reference sequence). This CDR3 contains 16 residues. In DNA form, the CDR3 reads TGTGCCAGTAGTATGGTCGGGGCCGGAACTTCCAATGAGCAGTTCTTC. Protein: CASSMVGAGTSNEQFF.

The chain has TRBV14 and TRBJ2-3, with 7 bases aligning to TRBD1. The CDR3 loop spans 16 amino acids. Unmatched junction bases numbered 11, after V lost 6 bases and J lost 2 bases. CDR1 and CDR2 (germline): SGHDN, FVKESK. CDR3 protein: CASSPGPGQITDTQYF. CDR3 DNA sequence: TGTGCCAGCAGTCCGGGACCGGGACAGATCACAGATACGCAGTATTTT.

The rearrangement links TRBV6-1 to TRBJ1-3; no clear D gene. V lost 2 bases and J lost 4, with 15 bases in between. The germline V gene has CDR1 MNHNS and CDR2 SASEGT. This CDR3 comprises 16 residues. CDR3: CASSERSAIRGNTIYF. The CDR3 bases are TGTGCCAGCAGTGAAAGGTCGGCCATCCGAGGAAACACCATATATTTT.